Listed here is a single T cell receptor beta chain. Its antigen remains unknown. The protocol was immunoSEQ multiplex PCR, while the TCRdb copy is restricted to in-frame clones and leaves out a portion. The sample carries about 2 million clones, just under 95% recorded once. The data are from a study of shared clonotypes between healthy human individuals. Study overall: Donor ages ranged 18 to 49 years: a couple of women, a few men. Each donor's CD4 naive and CD4 memory cells filled three plates apiece, CD8 naive two, and CD8 memory one. Notes on the study in general: Generally, naive subsets (rather than memory subsets) showed larger estimated richness. Investigators expected sequencing depth to affect clonotype sharing among donors.

Selected positively for CCR7 and CD45RO-negative, naive CD8 cells excluded terminally differentiated effector memory CD45RA+ cells. Sequencing was performed on naive CD8+ T cells sorted from blood. The receptor's source is a man aged 18 to 35 in good health.

For the CDR3, the DNA is TGTGCCTGGAGTGCCCTCGGACAGGGGATCTATGGCTACACCTTC. Protein: CAWSALGQGIYGYTF. The chain uses TRBV30 and TRBJ1-2, with 9 bases that match TRBD1. The germline V gene has CDR1 GTSNPN and CDR2 SVGIG (reference sequence). The CDR3 contains 15 residues. V shed 1 base, J shed 4 bases, and the junction held 7 bases outside the gene matches.